Each of the 21 T cell receptor beta chains below was sequenced from the same sample in a study of memory CD4+ T cells and cytomegalovirus serostatus. The sort gate was single viable CD3+CD4+CD8-CD45RO+ cells for memory CD4+ T cells. Repertoires were generated with immunoSEQ multiplex PCR, while TCRdb's copy carries only in-frame clones and drops some. The data hold 35,000 to 45,000 clones, with around three quarters observed a single time. Material for sequencing was memory CD4+ T cells from blood. The source of these receptors is an adult in good health and CMV-seropositive.

The chain employs TRBV29-1 and TRBJ1-1; D may be TRBD1 (5 bases). The CDR3 contains 12 residues. CDR1 is SQVTM, CDR2 ANQGSEA, per germline. CDR3 nucleotide sequence: TGCACCTCCAGGGACGGGAACACTGAAGCTTTCTTT. Translated, it gives CTSRDGNTEAFF.

The chain is built from TRBV7-3 and TRBJ2-2, with D perhaps being TRBD1 or TRBD2 (6 bases each). This CDR3 is 14 amino acids long. Germline-derived CDR1 and CDR2 are SGHTA and FQGTGA. The V gene lost 8 bases and the J gene lost 4 bases, with 14 bases spanning the gap. CDR3: CASGRGLGTGELFF. CDR3 bases: TGTGCCAGCGGCCGGGGGCTCGGCACCGGGGAGCTGTTTTTT.

This rearrangement joins TRBV5-1 to TRBJ1-2; maybe TRBD1 (5 bases). The CDR3 length is 17 residues. Deletions cut 0 bases from V and 7 bases from J, with 22 bases between. Per germline, CDR1 SGHRS and CDR2 YFSETQ. The CDR3: CASSLALGEGGGGGYTF. CDR3 coding DNA: TGCGCCAGCAGCTTGGCCCTAGGGGAAGGAGGTGGAGGTGGCTACACCTTC.

This sequence joins TRBV19 and TRBJ1-3; the match to TRBD1 covers 10 bases. There are 14 residues in the CDR3. J gave up 4 bases and V 7 bases, and 4 bases lay outside the gene matches. From germline, CDR1 is LNHDA and CDR2 SQIVND (reference sequence). The DNA of the CDR3 is TGTGCCAGTACCGACAGGGGGCGAGGAAACACCATATATTTT. It specifies CASTDRGRGNTIYF. Combining the CDR3 with reference TRBV19 and TRBJ1-3 gives the whole variable domain DGGITQSPKYLFRKEGQNVTLSCEQNLNHDAMYWYRQDPGQGLRLIYYSQIVNDFQKGDIAEGYSVSREKKESFPLTVTSAQKNPTAFYLCASTDRGRGNTIYFGEGSWLTVV.

This clone came up once. V gene TRBV19 combines with J gene TRBJ1-2; 8 positions match TRBD1. V shed 7 bases and J 2 bases; nucleotides not matched to a gene: 9. The CDR3 has 15 residues. The germline gives CDR1 LNHDA, CDR2 SQIVND (reference sequence). In DNA, the CDR3 is TGTGCCAGTAATTCAGGACAGGGTTACAACTATGGCTACACCTTC. Amino acid sequence: CASNSGQGYNYGYTF.

V gene TRBV5-5 combines with J gene TRBJ2-2; 10 bases line up with TRBD1. The trim removed 6 bases at V and 6 bases at J, leaving 5 bases unmatched. The CDR3 runs 14 residues. Germline V CDR1 and CDR2: SGHKS, YYEKEE (reference sequence). The CDR3 here is CASIRGTGAGELFF. CDR3 nucleotides: TGTGCCAGCATCCGGGGGACAGGGGCCGGGGAGCTGTTTTTT.

This chain connects TRBV6-5 to TRBJ2-4, with D unresolved. The CDR3 spans 15 residues. V was trimmed by 6 bases and J by 0 bases, leaving 12 bases between them. Germline CDR1 is MNHEY and CDR2 is SVGAGI. CDR3 DNA sequence: TGTGCCAGCAGATCACAAGGAGTAGCCAAAAACATTCAGTACTTC. Amino acids: CASRSQGVAKNIQYF.

The rearrangement joins TRBV5-1 to TRBJ1-2, with 10 nucleotides matching TRBD1. Germline assignment: CDR1 SGHRS and CDR2 YFSETQ. J gave up 5 bases and V 4 bases, and 2 bases lay outside the gene matches. The CDR3 contains 13 residues. CDR3 in DNA: TGCGCCAGCAGCCCGGGACAGGGGTATGGCTACACCTTC. Translating gives CASSPGQGYGYTF.

The J gene is TRBJ2-7, the V gene TRBV7-9; D may match TRBD1 or TRBD2 (5 bases each). V was cut by 2 bases and J by 7 bases, with 18 bases left in between. Germline values: CDR1 SEHNR, CDR2 FQNEAQ (reference sequence). The CDR3 length is 15 residues. The CDR3 sequence is CASSLLGETREEQYF. CDR3 coding DNA: TGTGCCAGCAGCTTATTAGGGGAGACCCGAGAAGAGCAGTACTTC.

The V gene is TRBV6-1, the J gene TRBJ1-1, with 8 bases aligning to TRBD1. J lost 7 bases, V lost 5 bases, and 12 bases had no gene match. Germline lookup yields CDR1 MNHNS and CDR2 SASEGT. This CDR3 region has 15 residues. The CDR3 bases are TGTGCCAGCAGTAAACCGACAGGGGCAGGGAGTGAAGCTTTCTTT. Translating it yields CASSKPTGAGSEAFF.

This chain joins TRBV5-1 and TRBJ2-1; D not certain. This CDR3 spans 14 amino acids. Between the trimmed V and J ends, which lost 0 bases and 6 bases, there was a span of 10 bases. Germline assignment: CDR1 SGHRS and CDR2 YFSETQ. As DNA, the CDR3 is TGCGCCAGCAGCTTGGGCTCTAGTGCCAATGAGCAGTTCTTC. Protein: CASSLGSSANEQFF.

A word on this clone: Other DNA sequences in this specimen translate into the identical CDR3. This chain uses TRBV18 with TRBJ2-5; no firm D call. The CDR3 is 11 residues long. Germline CDR1 KGHSH, CDR2 LQKENI. Trimming took off 4 bases at V and 2 bases at J, with 2 bases between the two ends. CDR3 DNA: TGTGCCAGCTCACTACAAGAGACCCAGTACTTC. Translation gives CASSLQETQYF.

The V and J genes are TRBV5-6 and TRBJ2-3; D uncertain. The CDR3 runs to 14 residues. V gave up 4 bases and J gave up 2 bases, with 11 bases separating them. Germline assignment: CDR1 SGHDT and CDR2 YYEEEE. For the CDR3, the DNA is TGTGCCAGCAGCCCGGTACGATCCACAGATACGCAGTATTTT. It translates to CASSPVRSTDTQYF.

The chain carries TRBV7-2 and TRBJ1-2; TRBD1 aligns across 8 bases. The germline V gene has CDR1 SGHTA and CDR2 FQGNSA. Losses at the gene ends were 5 bases for V and 6 bases for J; bases not matched to a gene: 8. The CDR3 is 14 residues long. DNA for the CDR3: TGTGCCAGCAGCCCCAGGACAGGGACCGATGGCTACACCTTC. Residues: CASSPRTGTDGYTF.

This clone was seen more than once but under ten times. In nucleotides, the CDR3 is TGTGCCAGCAGCAAAATGGGGCCGGATAGAAGAAGTGGCTACACCTTC. Protein sequence: CASSKMGPDRRSGYTF. The rearrangement uses TRBV7-8 and TRBJ1-2; a possible D gene is TRBD1 (5 bases). Germline V gives CDR1 SGHVS, CDR2 FQNEAQ. There are 16 residues in the CDR3. Trimming cost V 5 bases and J 7 bases, with 23 bases left between them. The full variable domain, completed using reference TRBV7-8 and TRBJ1-2, is GAGVSQSPRYKVAKRGQDVALRCDPISGHVSLFWYQQALGQGPEFLTYFQNEAQLDKSGLPSDRFFAERPEGSVSTLKIQRTQQEDSAVYLCASSKMGPDRRSGYTFGSGTRLTVV.

This chain connects TRBV13 to TRBJ1-4; 10 bases are shared with TRBD1. Germline V gene lookup returns CDR1 PRHDT and CDR2 FYEKMQ (reference sequence). CDR3 length equals 15 residues. V lost 5 bases to trimming and J lost 6 bases; unmatched junction nucleotides: 6. CDR3 DNA sequence: TGTGCCAGCAGCAAACGGGACAGGGGATATGAAAAACTGTTTTTT. Translated: CASSKRDRGYEKLFF.

This chain uses TRBV5-4 with TRBJ2-5; D perhaps matches TRBD2 (6 bases). Trimming took 1 base from V and 5 from J, leaving 15 bases between them. CDR1 is SGHNT, CDR2 YYREEE, per germline (reference sequence). The CDR3 runs to 15 residues. CDR3 sequence (DNA): TGTGCCAGCAGCTTGCGAGTTACGGGGGTGGAGACCCAGTACTTC. Translation gives CASSLRVTGVETQYF.

The chain uses TRBV15 and TRBJ2-7; 8 positions match TRBD1. Germline CDR1 LNHNV, CDR2 YYDKDF (reference sequence). This CDR3 is built from 16 residues. The V and J ends lost 0 bases and 5 bases, in that order; junction bases with no gene match: 9. CDR3 in amino acids: CATSRDTGGPKNEQYF. CDR3 bases: TGTGCCACCAGCAGAGATACAGGGGGGCCTAAAAACGAGCAGTACTTC.

This clone was seen a few times. The chain combines TRBV5-6 with TRBJ2-3; 9 nucleotides agree with TRBD2. V trimming: 1 base; J trimming: 0 bases; junction bases outside the gene matches: 3. Per germline, CDR1 SGHDT and CDR2 YYEEEE. CDR3 length equals 16 residues. CDR3 protein: CASSLYLAGSTDTQYF. DNA for the CDR3: TGTGCCAGCAGCTTGTATCTAGCGGGAAGCACAGATACGCAGTATTTT. Supplemented by reference TRBV5-6 and TRBJ2-3, the full variable domain reads DAGVTQSPTHLIKTRGQQVTLRCSPKSGHDTVSWYQQALGQGPQFIFQYYEEEERQRGNFPDRFSGHQFPNYSSELNVNALLLGDSALYLCASSLYLAGSTDTQYFGPGTRLTVL.

This clone has only a few counts. The chain's CDR3 is CASRTGHYGYTF. CDR3 DNA sequence: TGTGCCAGCAGGACAGGCCACTATGGCTACACCTTC. This rearrangement joins TRBV28 to TRBJ1-2, with a weak D call TRBD1 (6 bases). Germline V gene lookup returns CDR1 MDHEN and CDR2 SYDVKM. V was pared by 6 bases and J by 3 bases, with 8 bases between. The CDR3 is 12 amino acids.

The chain uses TRBV2 and TRBJ2-1, with 12 bases fitting TRBD2. Germline V gene data show CDR1 as SNHLY and CDR2 as FYNNEI. This CDR3 is built from 15 residues. Losses at the gene ends were 0 bases for V and 10 bases for J; bases not matched to a gene: 4. The CDR3 DNA follows: TGTGCCAGCAGTGAAGCACTAGCGGGGGGCGAAGAGCAGTTCTTC. It yields the protein CASSEALAGGEEQFF.